The rows below give T cell receptor beta chains drawn from one sample of a study of blood T cells in healthy people across ages. TCRdb re-called the 5' RACE reads with MiXCR, one entry per CDR3 protein. The sample comprises hundreds of thousands of distinct CDR3 sequences, just over 55% of which are singletons, and roughly 26% rests with the top ten. The source material was blood. Source of these receptors: a man aged 35 to 55 in good health. Both conserved end residues are part of each CDR3.

J,V,CDR3
-,TRBV7-3,CASSQTPGLGQETQFF
TRBJ2-1,TRBV28,CASSLLVSGWRKGEQFF
TRBJ2-3,TRBV24-1,CATSDLRGQGDTDTQYF
TRBJ2-7,TRBV2,CASSLTPGQGEYF
TRBJ1-5,TRBV15,CATSTRTGRGNQPQHF
TRBJ2-4,TRBV20-1,CSASAGTEQNIQYF
TRBJ2-3,TRBV20-1,CSAGTAGADTQYF
TRBJ2-5,TRBV4-3,CASSQDWSSGRAKPLETQYF
TRBJ2-7,TRBV20-1,CSARGPGGYEQYF
TRBJ2-7,TRBV24-1,CATSRDNSYEQYF
TRBJ2-3,TRBV7-2,CASSFTSGRESPTQYF
-,TRBV7-2,CASSLEGMETQYF
TRBJ2-3,TRBV5-1,CASSLEGNVGGGIDTQYF
TRBJ2-6,TRBV4-2,CASSQNPGSSSGANVLTF
TRBJ2-1,TRBV7-2,CASSGVAGGFEQFF
TRBJ2-2,TRBV15,CATSHLGLAGGNTGELFF
TRBJ1-5,TRBV24-1,CATSQGDQPQHF
TRBJ2-7,TRBV24-1,CATSALGPSGLRGVYEQYF
TRBJ1-2,TRBV20-1,CSARDLRGAGYGYTF
TRBJ2-5,TRBV12-3/TRBV12-4,CASSSGQGFLETQYF
TRBJ2-5,TRBV20-1,CSATLHRALQETQYF
TRBJ2-5,TRBV5-1,CASSGQTSKETQYF
TRBJ2-4,TRBV20-1,CSASGGQRAKNIQYF
TRBJ2-5,TRBV29-1,CSVEAGLGKTQYF